This T cell receptor beta chain is drawn from a study of shared clonotypes between healthy human individuals. Study context: Donor ages ranged 18 to 49 years: a couple of women, a few men. Study-wide results and limits: Inspection by rarefaction showed sorted-subset sequencing to be incomplete despite large depth. Clonotype sharing across donors was expected to vary with sequencing depth.

Genomic DNA of each subset was evenly split across several immunoSEQ plates. Measured with immunoSEQ multiplex PCR; TCRdb has only the in-frame clones, and not every one. This repertoire shows around 980,000 clones, 78% found once; its top ten account for around 0.61%. Regarding this clone: The antigen remains unidentified.

Germline CDR1 is GTSNPN and CDR2 is SVGIG (reference sequence). This CDR3 contains 14 residues. V shed 3 bases and J shed 0 bases, with 10 bases lying between them. The chain is built from TRBV30 and TRBJ2-3; no firm D call. The sample was memory CD4+ T cells from PBMCs. This sample's subset: CD45RA-negative fraction. The TCR was taken from a man aged 18 to 29 in good health. Some clones in this sample may be carry-over from other donors' samples. The CDR3 region is CAWSKARSTDTQYF. The CDR3 DNA is TGTGCCTGGAGCAAGGCCAGGAGCACAGATACGCAGTATTTT.